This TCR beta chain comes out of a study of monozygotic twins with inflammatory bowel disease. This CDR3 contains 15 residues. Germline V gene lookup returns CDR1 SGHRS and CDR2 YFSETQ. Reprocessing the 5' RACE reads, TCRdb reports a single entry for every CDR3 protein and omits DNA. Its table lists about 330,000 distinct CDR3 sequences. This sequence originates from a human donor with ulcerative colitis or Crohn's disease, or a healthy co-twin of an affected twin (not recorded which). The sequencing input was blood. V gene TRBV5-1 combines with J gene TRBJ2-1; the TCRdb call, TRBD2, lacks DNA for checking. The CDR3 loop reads CASSPTGTSYNEQFF.